The T cell receptor (beta chain) under discussion was sequenced for a study of blood T cell repertoires in COVID-19. Overall study context: Sample material is recorded as cDNA or gDNA derived from T cells, B-cell-depleted T cells, or PBMCs.

This clone appeared a few times. Assay used: immunoSEQ multiplex PCR; TCRdb lists only in-frame clones, some missing. Of approximately 100,000 clones listed, around 85% were seen once; the top ten hold about two fifths. This clonotype was obtained from a man older than 75 with acute or convalescent COVID-19. What was sequenced was peripheral blood.

The CDR3 DNA is TGTGCCAGCAGTGGCGGGCTCCTTAATCAGCCCCAGCATTTT. Amino acids: CASSGGLLNQPQHF. The V and J genes are TRBV2 and TRBJ1-5, with unresolved D. Germline loops: CDR1 SNHLY, CDR2 FYNNEI. Trimming left V 4 bases short and J 4 bases short, with 11 bases between. The CDR3 covers 14 residues.